A single sample is the source of the 21 T cell receptor beta chains below, sequenced in a study of T-cell memory formation after mild COVID-19. TCRdb used MiXCR to reprocess the 5' RACE reads, holding one entry per CDR3 protein. The table has 400,000 or so distinct CDR3 sequences, around 18% seen once. Sequencing was done on a sample of PBMCs or a T cell subset sorted from them (not recorded which). These receptors all come from an adult woman who had mild COVID-19 (a few samples of this study predate the infection). Cell type and time point are not known.

This clonotype was detected ten times or more. The J gene is TRBJ2-3, the V gene TRBV15, with 8 bases fitting TRBD2. After removal of 3 bases from V and 4 bases from J, the junction contained 3 bases not matched to a gene. Germline V gene sequence: CDR1 LNHNV, CDR2 YYDKDF (reference sequence). The CDR3 is made up of 14 amino acids. The CDR3 DNA reads as TGTGCCACCAGCAGCGTCGGGGGGGCAGATACGCAGTATTTT. Amino acids: CATSSVGGADTQYF.

This chain connects TRBV20-1 to TRBJ2-3; D remains ambiguous. With 0 bases removed from V and 6 bases from J, the gap between germline ends came to 10 bases. The CDR3 loop spans 13 amino acids. The V gene's germline CDR1 is DFQATT and CDR2 SNEGSKA (reference sequence). The CDR3 DNA follows: TGCAGTGCTAGAGATGAGAGTTCCGATACGCAGTATTTT. Protein sequence: CSARDESSDTQYF.

This clonotype was observed many times. The chain has TRBV7-6 and TRBJ2-5; no clear D. Germline assignment: CDR1 SGHVS and CDR2 FNYEAQ. The CDR3 spans 14 residues. V shed 1 base and J shed 2 bases, with 8 bases lying between them. CDR3 sequence (DNA): TGTGCCAGCAGCTTAGGTGTTACACAAGAGACCCAGTACTTC. Its protein is CASSLGVTQETQYF. The whole variable domain, remainder taken from reference TRBV7-6 and TRBJ2-5, is GAGVSQSPRYKVTKRGQDVALRCDPISGHVSLYWYRQALGQGPEFLTYFNYEAQQDKSGLPNDRFSAERPEGSISTLTIQRTEQRDSAMYRCASSLGVTQETQYFGPGTRLLVL.

With respect to this clonotype: The junction departs from germline at one end; a sequencing error may be responsible. The rearrangement uses TRBV7-9 and TRBJ2-3; 8 bases match TRBD1. CDR1 is SEHNR and CDR2 is FQNEAQ in the germline V gene (reference sequence). The CDR3 extends over 14 amino acids. CDR3 DNA: TGTGCCAGCGGCTTCAAGGACAGGGTTGATACGCAGTATTTT. Translating it yields CASGFKDRVDTQYF.

The sample holds many counts of this clonotype. The chain has TRBV2 and TRBJ2-5, with D unresolved. Trimming removed 3 bases at V and 4 bases at J, with 18 bases between. This CDR3 spans 16 amino acids. Germline V lookup: CDR1 SNHLY, CDR2 FYNNEI. The CDR3 reads CASSEDPGPGLETQYF. DNA for the CDR3: TGTGCCAGCAGTGAGGACCCAGGACCTGGATTAGAGACCCAGTACTTC.

This clonotype was detected once. The junction and the germline gene differ at one end; a read error may be behind it. The chain is built from TRBV7-9 and TRBJ1-1; possibly TRBD1 for D (5 bases). Germline CDR1 SEHNR, CDR2 FQNEAQ (reference sequence). The CDR3 covers 16 residues. CDR3 loop: CASSLASGTLGRGEDF. The CDR3 nucleotides are TGTGCCAGCAGCTTAGCATCCGGGACGCTGGGTCGGGGTGAGGACTTT.

The genes are TRBV6-2 or TRBV6-3 and TRBJ2-7, with TRBD2 matching 9 bases. CDR3 length: 14 residues. The V gene's germline CDR1 is MNHEY and CDR2 SVGEGT. The junction had 8 bases not matched to a gene; V was cut back by 8 bases and J by 3 bases. The CDR3 bases are TGTGCCAGCCTCGGGTTAGCGGGAGTCTACGAGCAGTACTTC. It is translated as CASLGLAGVYEQYF.

V gene TRBV19 combines with J gene TRBJ2-7; possible D gene TRBD1, 6 bases. Per germline, CDR1 LNHDA and CDR2 SQIVND (reference sequence). This CDR3 is built from 14 residues. V was cut by 4 bases and J by 2 bases, with 12 bases left in between. The CDR3 loop is CASSTPGDTYEQYF. Written as DNA, the CDR3 is TGTGCCAGTAGTACCCCCGGGGACACCTACGAGCAGTACTTC.

This clonotype appeared a few times. V and J are TRBV7-6 and TRBJ2-7; unclear D gene. The germline V gene has CDR1 SGHVS and CDR2 FNYEAQ. This CDR3 has 14 residues. V dropped 1 base and J dropped 6 bases, with 13 bases sitting between them. CDR3 nucleotide sequence: TGTGCCAGCAGCTTAGAAAATGGAGCCGGCGAGCAGTACTTC. This gives the protein CASSLENGAGEQYF.

The gene calls are TRBV6-1 and TRBJ2-1; 13 bases are shared with TRBD2. CDR3 size: 20 residues. J was trimmed by 4 bases and V by 2 bases; bases with no gene match: 14. CDR1 MNHNS and CDR2 SASEGT come from the germline V gene. CDR3 DNA sequence: TGTGCCAGCAGTGAATCCGGACTAGCGGGAGTTTACGGCCTTTACAATGAGCAGTTCTTC. Translating gives CASSESGLAGVYGLYNEQFF.

Only a few counts were recorded for this clonotype. This sequence joins TRBV5-1 and TRBJ2-7; either TRBD1 or TRBD2 may fit D (5 bases each). The CDR3 loop spans 14 amino acids. The germline V gene has CDR1 SGHRS and CDR2 YFSETQ. Trimming shortened V by 4 bases and J by 4 bases, and 15 bases separated the two germline ends. The CDR3 here is CASSLGTDPYEQYF. In DNA form, the CDR3 reads TGCGCCAGCAGCCTAGGGACCGACCCTTACGAGCAGTACTTC. The variable domain in full, with the rest retrieved from reference TRBV5-1 and TRBJ2-7, is KAGVTQTPRYLIKTRGQQVTLSCSPISGHRSVSWYQQTPGQGLQFLFEYFSETQRNKGNFPGRFSGRQFSNSRSEMNVSTLELGDSALYLCASSLGTDPYEQYFGPGTRLTVT.

The rearrangement joins TRBV5-4 to TRBJ2-3; 14 positions agree with TRBD2. Germline V gene sequence: CDR1 SGHNT, CDR2 YYREEE (reference sequence). The J segment lost 5 bases and the V segment lost 2 bases, leaving 1 base of the junction unmatched. This CDR3 has 15 amino acids. CDR3 DNA: TGTGCCAGCAGCTTAGGACTAGCGGGGGGAGATACGCAGTATTTT. As protein: CASSLGLAGGDTQYF.

This chain joins TRBV29-1 and TRBJ2-7; TRBD2 agrees at 8 bases. The V gene end was trimmed by 5 bases and the J gene end by 0 bases; junction bases not matched to a gene: 15. CDR1 and CDR2 (germline): SQVTM, ANQGSEA. The CDR3 is made up of 17 amino acids. The CDR3 DNA is TGCAGCGTTAAGGCTTCGGGAAGCGGGAGTAACTCCTACGAGCAGTACTTC. Amino acid sequence: CSVKASGSGSNSYEQYF.

The V and J genes are TRBV7-9 and TRBJ2-7; unclear D gene. This CDR3 contains 13 residues. CDR1 is SEHNR and CDR2 is FQNEAQ in the germline V gene (reference sequence). The ends were cut back, 2 bases at V and 2 bases at J, with 7 bases in the middle. In nucleotides, the CDR3 is TGTGCCAGCAGCTTAACATCTACCTACGAGCAGTACTTC. Translated: CASSLTSTYEQYF. The variable domain in full, with the rest retrieved from reference TRBV7-9 and TRBJ2-7, is DTGVSQNPRHKITKRGQNVTFRCDPISEHNRLYWYRQTLGQGPEFLTYFQNEAQLEKSRLLSDRFSAERPKGSFSTLEIQRTEQGDSAMYLCASSLTSTYEQYFGPGTRLTVT.

This clonotype appeared a few times. The chain combines TRBV3-1 with TRBJ1-3; D is possibly TRBD1 (6 bases). V was clipped by 1 base and J by 3 bases, with 7 bases between them. CDR3 length equals 14 residues. Germline V gene lookup returns CDR1 LGHDT and CDR2 YNNKEL (reference sequence). For the CDR3, the DNA is TGTGCCAGCAGCCAAGGAGGGGGTGGAAACACCATATATTTT. This sequence encodes CASSQGGGGNTIYF.

This clonotype has a handful of counts. The rearrangement uses TRBV20-1 and TRBJ2-5; 8 nucleotides agree with TRBD1. V lost 4 bases to trimming and J lost 5 bases; unmatched junction nucleotides: 18. The length of the CDR3 is 17 residues. Looked up from germline, CDR1 is DFQATT and CDR2 is SNEGSKA (reference sequence). Here the CDR3 DNA reads TGCAGTGCTAAATATCGAGGCATCCAGGGGGCTGGTGAGACCCAGTACTTC. Translation gives CSAKYRGIQGAGETQYF.

This clonotype has just a few counts. The chain carries TRBV29-1 and TRBJ2-3, with a tentative D call TRBD2 (5 bases). CDR1 is SQVTM and CDR2 is ANQGSEA in the germline V gene. The CDR3 is made up of 15 amino acids. V gave up 6 bases and J gave up 0 bases, with 16 bases separating them. This chain's CDR3 is CSVAHSVASTDTQYF. The CDR3 nucleotides read TGCAGCGTCGCCCATAGCGTTGCTAGCACAGATACGCAGTATTTT.

The CDR3 nucleotides read TGTGCCAGCAGCGTTGCCTATGGCTACACCTTC. Translated, it gives CASSVAYGYTF. This chain connects TRBV7-9 to TRBJ1-2; no definite D call. The V and J ends lost 5 bases and 4 bases respectively, with 5 bases between them. Germline CDR1 SEHNR, CDR2 FQNEAQ (reference sequence). The CDR3 extends over 11 amino acids.

The chain uses TRBV6-5 and TRBJ2-7; no firm D call. Germline CDR1 is MNHEY and CDR2 is SVGAGI. The CDR3 covers 13 residues. The ends were cut back, 3 bases at V and 6 bases at J, with 12 bases in the middle. CDR3 nucleotides: TGTGCCAGCAGTTATGGGTCCGTTTTCGAGCAGTACTTC. Translated, it gives CASSYGSVFEQYF.

In this sample, this clonotype turned up a few times. The rearrangement links TRBV9 to TRBJ1-3; TRBD1 is a possible D gene (5 bases). Trimming removed 0 bases from V and 0 bases from J, with 10 bases in between. Germline CDR1 and CDR2: SGDLS and YYNGEE. The CDR3 length is 16 residues. CDR3 DNA sequence: TGTGCCAGCAGCGTAGGGGGCCAGAGCTCTGGAAACACCATATATTTT. This encodes CASSVGGQSSGNTIYF.

This clonotype turned up a few times. The chain has TRBV7-9 and TRBJ2-3; tentatively, D is TRBD2 (6 bases). Trimming stripped 0 bases from V and 2 bases from J, with 15 bases between. CDR1 is SEHNR, CDR2 FQNEAQ, per germline (reference sequence). The CDR3 loop spans 17 amino acids. The CDR3 is CASSLAGLLYNTDTQYF. The CDR3 nucleotides are TGTGCCAGCAGCTTAGCGGGACTCCTATATAACACAGATACGCAGTATTTT.